A single TCR beta chain is shown here with its context. This entry is derived from a study of blood T cell repertoires in COVID-19. Study information: Samples representing acute and convalescent COVID-19 were sourced from the United States, Italy and Spain.

CDR3 length: 13 residues. Trimming stripped 0 bases from V and 6 bases from J, with 9 bases between. Germline V gene sequence: CDR1 LNHNV, CDR2 YYDKDF (reference sequence). Recovery among Cohort 3 donors was established by two negative PCRs, clearance, or symptom resolution. Libraries were prepared by immunoSEQ multiplex PCR; TCRdb keeps only in-frame clonotypes and omits some of them. The repertoire holds hundreds of thousands of clones, roughly 89% seen once, with approximately 5.7% in the top ten. The chain recombines TRBV15 with TRBJ2-7; no definite D call. Sequences were obtained from PBMCs or T cells enriched from blood (not recorded which). This receptor was identified in a woman aged 40 to 55 who had recovered from COVID-19. The CDR3 is CATSRDLGFEQYF. The CDR3 region has the DNA TGTGCCACCAGCAGAGATCTCGGTTTCGAGCAGTACTTC.